Listed below are T cell receptor beta chains from one sample, sequenced in a study of T cell changes during pregnancy in multiple sclerosis. TCRdb's copy holds only in-frame clones and misses some; the assay was immunoSEQ multiplex PCR. The sample lists under 95,000 clones; about nine tenths were seen once. The sequenced sample was peripheral blood, obtained after pregnancy. These receptors were obtained from a female donor in good health, enrolled as a control in a pregnancy study. CDR3s include the opening cysteine and the closing phenylalanine or tryptophan. Fields, in order: clone size, J gene, D gene, V gene, CDR3 protein, CDR3 DNA. A D gene is named only where the DNA matches it firmly. Clone size is not always given. Where it is, it says once, few, many or a class for expanded clones.

NA,TRBJ2-1,TRBD2,TRBV27,CASRKIAGGHNEQFF,TGTGCCAGCAGGAAAATAGCGGGGGGGCATAATGAGCAGTTCTTC
NA,TRBJ2-7,NA,TRBV7-2,CASSHRTLYEQYF,TGTGCCAGCAGCCATAGGACTCTCTACGAGCAGTACTTC
NA,TRBJ2-4,TRBD1,TRBV5-4,CASSQGQAGAKNIQYF,TGTGCCAGCAGCCAGGGACAGGCCGGAGCCAAAAACATTCAGTACTTC
NA,TRBJ2-3,TRBD2,TRBV6-5,CASKASGSTDTQYF,TGTGCCAGCAAGGCTAGCGGAAGCACAGATACGCAGTATTTT
NA,TRBJ2-7,TRBD1,TRBV13,CASSPDRGYEQYF,TGTGCCAGCAGCCCCGACAGGGGCTACGAGCAGTACTTC
NA,TRBJ2-1,TRBD2,TRBV7-2,CASSSSGAGGYNEQFF,TGTGCCAGCAGCTCATCCGGAGCGGGGGGCTACAATGAGCAGTTCTTC
NA,TRBJ1-6,NA,TRBV7-2,CASSKRQSSYNSPLHF,TGTGCCAGCAGCAAACGACAGAGCTCCTATAATTCACCCCTCCACTTT
NA,TRBJ2-5,TRBD1,TRBV7-6,CASRQTGTVRLETQYF,TGTGCCAGCAGGCAGACAGGGACGGTTCGTTTGGAGACCCAGTACTTC
NA,TRBJ1-3,NA,TRBV23-1,CASSEVSGNTIYF,TGCGCCAGCAGCGAGGTCTCTGGAAACACCATATATTTT
few,TRBJ1-6,NA,TRBV5-8,CASSLTNAGYNSPLHF,TGTGCCAGCAGCTTAACCAATGCGGGATATAATTCACCCCTCCACTTT
NA,TRBJ2-1,NA,TRBV5-1,CASSLGLQGQNEQFF,TGCGCCAGCAGCTTGGGGTTGCAGGGGCAGAATGAGCAGTTCTTC
NA,TRBJ2-1,TRBD2,TRBV6-6,CASRGTRGGSYNEQFF,TGTGCCAGCAGGGGAACTCGCGGGGGCTCCTACAATGAGCAGTTCTTC
NA,TRBJ2-1,TRBD2,TRBV7-3,CASSPRTSVYNEQFF,TGTGCCAGCAGCCCGCGGACTAGCGTCTACAATGAGCAGTTCTTC
NA,TRBJ2-7,TRBD1,TRBV7-8,CASSLGQGTYEQYF,TGTGCCAGCAGCTTAGGACAGGGGACCTACGAGCAGTACTTC
NA,TRBJ1-4,TRBD1,TRBV19,CASSLGQAFNEKLFF,TGTGCCAGTAGCCTGGGACAGGCATTTAATGAAAAACTGTTTTTT
NA,TRBJ2-7,TRBD1,TRBV11-1,CASSVTGDSYEQYF,TGTGCCAGCAGCGTCACAGGGGACTCCTACGAGCAGTACTTC
NA,TRBJ1-2,NA,TRBV6-1,CASSEISWSGNNGYTF,TGTGCCAGCAGTGAAATAAGTTGGTCAGGGAACAATGGCTACACCTTC
NA,TRBJ2-7,NA,TRBV5-8,CASNERFSYEQYF,TGTGCCAGCAACGAGCGGTTCTCCTACGAGCAGTACTTC
NA,TRBJ1-5,NA,TRBV7-2,CASSLGGGSNQPQHF,TGTGCCAGCAGCTTGGGAGGGGGGAGCAATCAGCCCCAGCATTTT
NA,TRBJ2-1,NA,TRBV11-3,CASSLDNYNEQFF,TGTGCCAGCAGTCTTGACAATTACAATGAGCAGTTCTTC
NA,TRBJ2-5,NA,TRBV9,CASSGQTQYF,TGTGCCAGCAGCGGGCAGACCCAGTACTTC
NA,TRBJ1-3,NA,TRBV11-2,CASSGDRYPGNTIYF,TGTGCCAGCAGCGGAGACAGGTACCCTGGAAACACCATATATTTT
NA,TRBJ2-7,NA,TRBV6-5,CASHGRGLAYEQYF,TGTGCCAGCCACGGGCGCGGGCTGGCCTACGAGCAGTACTTC
NA,TRBJ1-4,NA,TRBV20-1,CSGGHEEKLFF,TGCAGCGGGGGGCACGAGGAAAAACTGTTTTTT
NA,TRBJ2-1,TRBD2,TRBV27,CASSYERGLGNEQFF,TGTGCCAGCAGTTACGAGCGGGGCCTTGGCAATGAGCAGTTCTTC
NA,TRBJ1-3,NA,TRBV6-6,CASTDRSSGNTIYF,TGTGCCAGCACCGACAGGAGCTCTGGAAACACCATATATTTT
NA,TRBJ1-5,NA,TRBV4-1,CASSQGSGGWGPQHF,TGCGCCAGCAGCCAAGGATCGGGGGGTTGGGGGCCCCAGCATTTT
NA,TRBJ1-2,NA,TRBV28,CASSSRGGDYGYTF,TGTGCCAGCAGTTCCAGAGGGGGGGACTATGGCTACACCTTC
once,TRBJ2-5,NA,TRBV18,CASSEVHLQETQYF,TGTGCCAGCTCAGAGGTACACCTCCAAGAGACCCAGTACTTC
NA,TRBJ1-4,NA,TRBV28,CASSSGTPTNEKLFF,TGTGCCAGCAGTTCCGGGACTCCAACTAATGAAAAACTGTTTTTT
NA,TRBJ1-2,NA,TRBV29-1,CSVARDRFYGYTF,TGCAGCGTTGCAAGAGACAGATTTTATGGCTACACCTTC
NA,TRBJ2-1,NA,TRBV29-1,CSVESNEQFF,TGCAGCGTCGAGTCGAATGAGCAGTTCTTC
NA,TRBJ1-1,NA,TRBV27,CASSADRPNTEAFF,TGTGCCAGCAGTGCGGACAGACCCAACACTGAAGCTTTCTTT
NA,TRBJ1-1,NA,TRBV4-3,CASSGPTEAFF,TGCGCCAGCAGTGGCCCCACTGAAGCTTTCTTT
once,TRBJ1-4,NA,TRBV15,CATSRGGPTNEKLFF,TGTGCCACCAGCAGGGGGGGACCAACTAATGAAAAACTGTTTTTT
NA,TRBJ2-7,TRBD1,TRBV4-2,CASSKGQGDEQYF,TGTGCCAGCAGCAAGGGACAGGGCGATGAGCAGTACTTC
NA,TRBJ1-2,NA,TRBV14,CASSPGGGRPGYTF,TGTGCCAGCAGCCCGGGGGGGGGTCGCCCTGGCTACACCTTC
NA,TRBJ1-6,TRBD1,TRBV4-1,CASSQEDRGGLYNSPLHF,TGCGCCAGCAGCCAGGAGGACAGGGGGGGACTATATAATTCACCCCTCCACTTT